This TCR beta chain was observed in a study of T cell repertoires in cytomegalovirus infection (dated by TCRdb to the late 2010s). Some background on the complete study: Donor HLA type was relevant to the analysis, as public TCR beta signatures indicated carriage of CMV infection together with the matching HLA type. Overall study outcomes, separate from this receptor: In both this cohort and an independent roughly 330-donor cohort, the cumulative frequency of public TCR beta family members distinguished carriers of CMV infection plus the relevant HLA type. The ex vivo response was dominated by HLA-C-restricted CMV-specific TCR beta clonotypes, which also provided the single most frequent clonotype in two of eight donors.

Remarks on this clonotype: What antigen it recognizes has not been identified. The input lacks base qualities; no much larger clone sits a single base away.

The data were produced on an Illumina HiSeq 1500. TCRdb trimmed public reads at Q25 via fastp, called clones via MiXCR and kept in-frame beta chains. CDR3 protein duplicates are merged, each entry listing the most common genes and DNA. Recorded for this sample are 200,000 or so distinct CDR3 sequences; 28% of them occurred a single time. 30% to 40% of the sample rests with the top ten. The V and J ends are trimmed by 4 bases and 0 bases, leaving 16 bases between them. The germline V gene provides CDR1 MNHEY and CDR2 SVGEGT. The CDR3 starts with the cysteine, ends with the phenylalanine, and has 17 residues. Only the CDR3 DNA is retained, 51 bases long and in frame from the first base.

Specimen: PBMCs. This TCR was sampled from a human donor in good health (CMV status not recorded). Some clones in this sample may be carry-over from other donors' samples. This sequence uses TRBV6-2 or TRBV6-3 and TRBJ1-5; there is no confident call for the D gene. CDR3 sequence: CASSSTVTFYSNQPQHF. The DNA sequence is TGTGCCAGCAGTTCAACCGTCACCTTTTATAGCAATCAGCCCCAGCATTTT.